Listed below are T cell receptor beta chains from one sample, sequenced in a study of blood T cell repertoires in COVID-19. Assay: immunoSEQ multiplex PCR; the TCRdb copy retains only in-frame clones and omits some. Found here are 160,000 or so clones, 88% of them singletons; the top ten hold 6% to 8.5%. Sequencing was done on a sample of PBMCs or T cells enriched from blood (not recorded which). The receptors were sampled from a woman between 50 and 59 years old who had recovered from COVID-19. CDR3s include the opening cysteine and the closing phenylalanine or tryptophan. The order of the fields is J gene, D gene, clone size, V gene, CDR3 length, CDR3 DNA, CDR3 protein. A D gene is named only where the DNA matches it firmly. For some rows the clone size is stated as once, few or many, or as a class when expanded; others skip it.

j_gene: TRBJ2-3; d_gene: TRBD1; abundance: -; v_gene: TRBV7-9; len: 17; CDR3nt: TGTGCCAGCAGCCCGGCAGCCGGGACAGGGAGGTCTGGTACGCAGTATTTT; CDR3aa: CASSPAAGTGRSGTQYF
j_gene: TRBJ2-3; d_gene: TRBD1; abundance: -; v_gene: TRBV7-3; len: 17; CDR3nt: TGTGCCAGCAGCTTAGGTGGGACAGGCCCGAGCACAGATACGCAGTATTTT; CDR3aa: CASSLGGTGPSTDTQYF
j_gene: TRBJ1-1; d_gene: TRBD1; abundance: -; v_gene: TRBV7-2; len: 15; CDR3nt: TGTGCCAGCAGCTCCCAGACAGGGGGGTTGACTGAAGCTTTCTTT; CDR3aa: CASSSQTGGLTEAFF
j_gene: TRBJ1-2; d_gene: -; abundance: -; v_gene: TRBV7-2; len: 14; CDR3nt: TGTGCCAGCAGCGCACTTCGGAAGCTAGCTGGCTACACCTTC; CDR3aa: CASSALRKLAGYTF
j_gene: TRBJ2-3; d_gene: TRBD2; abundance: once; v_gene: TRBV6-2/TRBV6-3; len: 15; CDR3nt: TGTGCCAGCAGTTTACTAGCGGGGTTCACAGATACGCAGTATTTT; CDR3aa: CASSLLAGFTDTQYF
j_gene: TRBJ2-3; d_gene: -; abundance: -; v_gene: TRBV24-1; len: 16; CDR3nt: TGTGCCACCAGTGTTTCAGGGGCCCCTAGCACAGATACGCAGTATTTT; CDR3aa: CATSVSGAPSTDTQYF
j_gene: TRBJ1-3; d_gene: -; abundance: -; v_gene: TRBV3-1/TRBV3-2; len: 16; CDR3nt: TGTGCCAGCAGCCAATGGACGGGGGTCTCTGGAAACACCATATATTTT; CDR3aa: CASSQWTGVSGNTIYF
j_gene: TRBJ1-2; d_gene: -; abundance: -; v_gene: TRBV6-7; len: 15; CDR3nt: TGTGCCAGAAAGGACAGACGTTACGCTAACTATGGCTACACCTTC; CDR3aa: CARKDRRYANYGYTF
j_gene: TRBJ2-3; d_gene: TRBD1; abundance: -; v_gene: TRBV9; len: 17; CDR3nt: TGTGCCAGCAGCTCAGGCGGGACAGGGGGCAGGACAGATACGCAGTATTTT; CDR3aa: CASSSGGTGGRTDTQYF
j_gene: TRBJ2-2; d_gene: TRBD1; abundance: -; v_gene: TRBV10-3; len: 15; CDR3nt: TGTGCCATCCCTGCGGGACAGGGCCACACCGGGGAGCTGTTTTTT; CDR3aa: CAIPAGQGHTGELFF
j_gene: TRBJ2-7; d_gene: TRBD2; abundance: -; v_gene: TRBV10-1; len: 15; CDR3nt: TGCGCCAGCAGTGATTGCCTAGCGGCTCCTTTCGAGCAGTACTTC; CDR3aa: CASSDCLAAPFEQYF
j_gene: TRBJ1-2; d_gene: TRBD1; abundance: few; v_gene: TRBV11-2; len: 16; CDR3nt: TGTGCCAGCAGCGCCTGGGCGGGACAGGGGGCCGGTGGCTACACCTTC; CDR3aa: CASSAWAGQGAGGYTF
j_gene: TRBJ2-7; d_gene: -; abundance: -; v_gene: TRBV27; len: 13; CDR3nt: TGTGCCAGCAGTTTATCATCAGGGGACGAGCAGTACTTC; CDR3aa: CASSLSSGDEQYF
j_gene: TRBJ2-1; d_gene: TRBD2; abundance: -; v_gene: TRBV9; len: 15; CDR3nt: TGTGCCAGCAGCGACCTAGCGGGGGCCTACAATGAGCAGTTCTTC; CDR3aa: CASSDLAGAYNEQFF
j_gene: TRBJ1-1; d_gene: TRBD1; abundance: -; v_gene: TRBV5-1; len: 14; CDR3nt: TGCGCCAGCAGCGCTGGGACAGGGAACACTGAAGCTTTCTTT; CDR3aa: CASSAGTGNTEAFF
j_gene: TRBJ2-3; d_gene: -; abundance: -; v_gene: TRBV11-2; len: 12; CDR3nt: TGTGCCAGCAGGGCTAGCACAGATACGCAGTATTTT; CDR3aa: CASRASTDTQYF
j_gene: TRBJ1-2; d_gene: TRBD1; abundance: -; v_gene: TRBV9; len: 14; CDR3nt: TGTGCCAGCAGCCTTGGGACAGGGGGCTATGGCTACACCTTC; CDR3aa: CASSLGTGGYGYTF
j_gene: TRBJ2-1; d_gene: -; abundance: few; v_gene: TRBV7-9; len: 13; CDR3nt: TGTGCCAGCAGCTTAGCAGGAGACAATGAGCAGTTCTTC; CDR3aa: CASSLAGDNEQFF
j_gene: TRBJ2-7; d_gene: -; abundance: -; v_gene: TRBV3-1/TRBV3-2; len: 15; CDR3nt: TGTGCCAGCAGCCTTCCTCGGGGTAGCGGCTACGAGCAGTACTTC; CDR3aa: CASSLPRGSGYEQYF
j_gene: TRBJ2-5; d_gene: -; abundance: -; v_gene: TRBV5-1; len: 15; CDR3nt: TGCGCCAGCAGCTTGACCGTCGGGGGTCAAGAGACCCAGTACTTC; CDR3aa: CASSLTVGGQETQYF
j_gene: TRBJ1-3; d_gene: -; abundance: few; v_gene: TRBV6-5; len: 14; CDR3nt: TGTGCCAGCAGTTACGGAGAAAGTGGAAACACCATATATTTT; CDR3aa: CASSYGESGNTIYF
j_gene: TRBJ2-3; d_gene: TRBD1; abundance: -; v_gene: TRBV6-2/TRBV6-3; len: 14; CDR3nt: TGTGCCAGCAGTTACCGACAGGGAATTCGTACGCAGTATTTT; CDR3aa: CASSYRQGIRTQYF
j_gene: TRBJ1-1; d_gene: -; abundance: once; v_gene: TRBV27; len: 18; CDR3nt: TGTGCCAGCAGTTTTCTCGGGGGGCGAATTAAAGGAGGCACTGAAGCTTTCTTT; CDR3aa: CASSFLGGRIKGGTEAFF
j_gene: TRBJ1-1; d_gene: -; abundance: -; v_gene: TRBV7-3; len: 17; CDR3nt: TGTGCCAGCAGCTTAGAGGGTCTACAAACGATGAGCACTGAAGCTTTCTTT; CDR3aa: CASSLEGLQTMSTEAFF
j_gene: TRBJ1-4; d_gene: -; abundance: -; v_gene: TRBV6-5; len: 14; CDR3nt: TGTGCCAGCAGCCGAGGGTGGTCTAATGAAAAACTGTTTTTT; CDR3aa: CASSRGWSNEKLFF
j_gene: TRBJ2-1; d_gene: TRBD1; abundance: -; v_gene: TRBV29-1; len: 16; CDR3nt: TGCAGCGTTGAAGGCATGACAGGGGGCTCCTACAATGAGCAGTTCTTC; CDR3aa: CSVEGMTGGSYNEQFF
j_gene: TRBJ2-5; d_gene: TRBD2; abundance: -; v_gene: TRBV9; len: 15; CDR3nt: TGTGCCAGCAGCGTCACTTTGGGGGAGGGTGAGACCCAGTACTTC; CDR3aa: CASSVTLGEGETQYF
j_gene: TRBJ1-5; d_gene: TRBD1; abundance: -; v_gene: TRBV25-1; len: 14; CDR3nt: TGTGCCAGCAGTGACGCAGGGGGTATTCAGCCCCAGCATTTT; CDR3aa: CASSDAGGIQPQHF
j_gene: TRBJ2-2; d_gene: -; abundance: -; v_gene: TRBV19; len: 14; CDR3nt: TGTGCCAGTAGTGTCAGGGTGAACACCGGGGAGCTGTTTTTT; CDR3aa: CASSVRVNTGELFF
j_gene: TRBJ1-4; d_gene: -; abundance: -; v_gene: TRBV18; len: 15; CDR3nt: TGTGCCAGCTCACCACAGGGGTCGGCCACCGAAAAACTGTTTTTT; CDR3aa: CASSPQGSATEKLFF
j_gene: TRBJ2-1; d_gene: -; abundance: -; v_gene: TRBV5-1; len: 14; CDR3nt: TGCGCCAGCATCAATGAGGGCTCCTACAATGAGCAGTTCTTC; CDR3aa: CASINEGSYNEQFF
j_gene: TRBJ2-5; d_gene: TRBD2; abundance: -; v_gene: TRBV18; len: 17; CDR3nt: TGTGCCAGCTCACCCCCCCTAGCGGGGGGCCCCCAAGAGACCCAGTACTTC; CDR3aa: CASSPPLAGGPQETQYF
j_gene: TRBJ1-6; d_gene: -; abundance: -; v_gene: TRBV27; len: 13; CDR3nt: TGTGCCAGCAGAAGGACAGATAATTCACCCCTCCACTTT; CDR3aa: CASRRTDNSPLHF
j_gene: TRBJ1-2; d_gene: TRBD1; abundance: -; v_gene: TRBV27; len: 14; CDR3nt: TGTGCCAGCAGTCGGGCAGGGGGCACGGGTGGCTACACCTTC; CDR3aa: CASSRAGGTGGYTF
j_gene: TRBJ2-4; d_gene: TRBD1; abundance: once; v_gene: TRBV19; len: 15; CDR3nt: TGTGCCAGTAGTATCTCAGGACAGGGGGGGAACATTCAGTACTTC; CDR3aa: CASSISGQGGNIQYF
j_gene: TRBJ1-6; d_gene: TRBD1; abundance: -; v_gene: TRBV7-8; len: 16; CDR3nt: TGTGCCAGCAGCGGACAGGGGGCGCTCGCCAATTCACCCCTCCACTTT; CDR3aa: CASSGQGALANSPLHF
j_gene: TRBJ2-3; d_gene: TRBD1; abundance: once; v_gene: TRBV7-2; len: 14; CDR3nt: TGTGCCAGCAGCTCCGGACAGGGATCAGATACGCAGTATTTT; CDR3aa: CASSSGQGSDTQYF
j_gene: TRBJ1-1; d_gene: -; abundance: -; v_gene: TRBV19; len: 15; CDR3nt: TGTGCCAGTGTAACAGGGAGTTCTTCGAGCACTGAAGCTTTCTTT; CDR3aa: CASVTGSSSSTEAFF
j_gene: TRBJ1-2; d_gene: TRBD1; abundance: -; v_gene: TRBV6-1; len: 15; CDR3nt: TGTGCCAGCAGTGAAGCTGACAGGGGGTACTATGGCTACACCTTC; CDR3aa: CASSEADRGYYGYTF
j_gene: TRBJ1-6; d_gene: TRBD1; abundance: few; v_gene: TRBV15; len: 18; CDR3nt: TGTGCCACCAGCAGAGGGCTCCGTACAGGGGTTGGAAATTCACCCCTCCACTTT; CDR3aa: CATSRGLRTGVGNSPLHF
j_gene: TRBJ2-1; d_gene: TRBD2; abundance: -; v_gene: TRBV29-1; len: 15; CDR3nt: TGCAGCGTTGGGAGCGGGGTTAGCTCCTACAATGAGCAGTTCTTC; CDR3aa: CSVGSGVSSYNEQFF
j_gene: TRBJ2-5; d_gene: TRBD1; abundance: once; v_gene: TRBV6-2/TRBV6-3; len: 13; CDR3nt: TGTGCCAGCAGCACCGGGACAGAAGAGACCCAGTACTTC; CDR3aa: CASSTGTEETQYF
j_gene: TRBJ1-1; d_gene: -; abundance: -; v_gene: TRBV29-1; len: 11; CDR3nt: TGCAGCGTTGAACCCAGCACTGAAGCTTTCTTT; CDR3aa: CSVEPSTEAFF
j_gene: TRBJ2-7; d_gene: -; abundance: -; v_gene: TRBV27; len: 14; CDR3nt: TGTGCCAGCAGTGAAATTGACAGGCCCTACGAGCAGTACTTC; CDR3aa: CASSEIDRPYEQYF
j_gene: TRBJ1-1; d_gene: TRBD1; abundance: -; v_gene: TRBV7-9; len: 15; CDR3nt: TGTGCCAGCAGCCGACGACAGGGGTCGAACACTGAAGCTTTCTTT; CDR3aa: CASSRRQGSNTEAFF
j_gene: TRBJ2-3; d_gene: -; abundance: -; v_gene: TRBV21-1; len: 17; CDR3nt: TGTGCCAGCAGCAAATTAGGGATGGGACAGGGAGGAGATACGCAGTATTTT; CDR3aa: CASSKLGMGQGGDTQYF
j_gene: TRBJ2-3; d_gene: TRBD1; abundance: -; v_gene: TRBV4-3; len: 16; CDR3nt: TGCGCCAGCAGCCAACGCACAGGGGGCCGAGCAGATACGCAGTATTTT; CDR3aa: CASSQRTGGRADTQYF
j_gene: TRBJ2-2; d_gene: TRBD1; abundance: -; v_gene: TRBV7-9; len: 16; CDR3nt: TGTGCCAGCAGCTCCCGTGGGACAGGGGGAACCGGGGAGCTGTTTTTT; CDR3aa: CASSSRGTGGTGELFF
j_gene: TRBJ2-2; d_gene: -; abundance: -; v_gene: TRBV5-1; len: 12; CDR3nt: TGCGCCAGCAGCTTGGGGCACGGGGAGCTGTTTTTT; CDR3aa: CASSLGHGELFF
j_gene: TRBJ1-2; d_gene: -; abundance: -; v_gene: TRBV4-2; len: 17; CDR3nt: TGTGCCAGCAGCCAAAGTCTAGGGGGTCCCGCTAACTATGGCTACACCTTC; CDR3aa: CASSQSLGGPANYGYTF